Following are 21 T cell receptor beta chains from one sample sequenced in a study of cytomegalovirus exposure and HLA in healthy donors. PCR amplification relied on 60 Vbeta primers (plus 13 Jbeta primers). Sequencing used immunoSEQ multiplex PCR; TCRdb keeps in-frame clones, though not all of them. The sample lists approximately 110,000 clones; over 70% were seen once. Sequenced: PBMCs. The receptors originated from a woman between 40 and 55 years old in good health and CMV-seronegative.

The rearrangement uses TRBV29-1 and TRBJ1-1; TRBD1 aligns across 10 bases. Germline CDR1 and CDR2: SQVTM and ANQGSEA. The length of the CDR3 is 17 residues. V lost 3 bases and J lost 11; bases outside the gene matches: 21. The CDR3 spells CSVEEMLGQGTEREAFF. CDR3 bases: TGCAGCGTTGAGGAAATGCTGGGACAGGGGACGGAGCGTGAGGCTTTCTTT.

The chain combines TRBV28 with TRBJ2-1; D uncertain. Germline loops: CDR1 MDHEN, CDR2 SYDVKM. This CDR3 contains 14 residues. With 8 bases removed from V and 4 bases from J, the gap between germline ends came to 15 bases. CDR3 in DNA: TGTGCCAGCCAAACTGGCGGCTTATACAATGAGCAGTTCTTC. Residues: CASQTGGLYNEQFF.

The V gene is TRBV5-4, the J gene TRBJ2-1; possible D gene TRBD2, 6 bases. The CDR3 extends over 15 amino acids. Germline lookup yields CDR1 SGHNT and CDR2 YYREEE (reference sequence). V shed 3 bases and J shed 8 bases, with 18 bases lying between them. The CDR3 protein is CASSWTGLPSDEQFF. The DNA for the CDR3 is TGTGCCAGCAGCTGGACCGGACTACCTAGCGATGAGCAGTTCTTC.

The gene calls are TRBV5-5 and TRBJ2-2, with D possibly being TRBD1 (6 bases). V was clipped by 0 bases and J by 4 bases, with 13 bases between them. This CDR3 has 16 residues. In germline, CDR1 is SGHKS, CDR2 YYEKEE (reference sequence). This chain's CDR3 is CASSLVRTVSTGELFF. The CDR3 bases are TGTGCCAGCAGCTTGGTAAGGACAGTAAGCACCGGGGAGCTGTTTTTT.

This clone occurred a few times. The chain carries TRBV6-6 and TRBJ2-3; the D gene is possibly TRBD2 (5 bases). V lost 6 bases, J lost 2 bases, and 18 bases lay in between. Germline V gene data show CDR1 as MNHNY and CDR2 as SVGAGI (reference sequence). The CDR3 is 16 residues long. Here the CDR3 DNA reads TGTGCCAGCAGAACCCCACGACCGGGGAACACAGATACGCAGTATTTT. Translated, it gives CASRTPRPGNTDTQYF.

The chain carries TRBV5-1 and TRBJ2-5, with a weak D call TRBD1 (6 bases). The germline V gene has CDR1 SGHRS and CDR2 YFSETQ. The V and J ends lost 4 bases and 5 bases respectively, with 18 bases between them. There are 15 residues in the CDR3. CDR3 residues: CASSQKQGSGETQYF. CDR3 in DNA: TGCGCCAGCAGCCAAAAACAGGGATCGGGGGAGACCCAGTACTTC.

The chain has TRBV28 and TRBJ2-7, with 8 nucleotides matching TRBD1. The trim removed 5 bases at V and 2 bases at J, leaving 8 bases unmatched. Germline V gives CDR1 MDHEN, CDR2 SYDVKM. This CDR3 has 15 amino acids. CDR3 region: CASSPRDRTTYEQYF. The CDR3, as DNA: TGTGCCAGCAGTCCCCGGGACAGGACAACCTACGAGCAGTACTTC.

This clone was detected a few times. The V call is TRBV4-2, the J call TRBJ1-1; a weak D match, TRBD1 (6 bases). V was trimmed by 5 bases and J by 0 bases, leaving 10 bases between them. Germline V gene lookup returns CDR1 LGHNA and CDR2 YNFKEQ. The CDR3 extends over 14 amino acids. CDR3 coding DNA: TGTGCCAGCAGCTTGGACAGCTTGAACACTGAAGCTTTCTTT. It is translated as CASSLDSLNTEAFF.

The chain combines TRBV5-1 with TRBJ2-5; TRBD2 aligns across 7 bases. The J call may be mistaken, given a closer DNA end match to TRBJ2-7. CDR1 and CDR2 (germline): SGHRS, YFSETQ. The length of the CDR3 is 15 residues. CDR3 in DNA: TGCGCCAGCAGCCACAACCTGGGGGGGACCTACGAGCAGTACTTC. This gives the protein CASSHNLGGTYEQYF.

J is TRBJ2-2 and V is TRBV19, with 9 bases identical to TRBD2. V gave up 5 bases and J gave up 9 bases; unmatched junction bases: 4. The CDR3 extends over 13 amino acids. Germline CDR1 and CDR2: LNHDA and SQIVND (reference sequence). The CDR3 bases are TGTGCCAGTAGTCCGGGACTAGCTAGGGAGCTGTTTTTT. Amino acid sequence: CASSPGLARELFF. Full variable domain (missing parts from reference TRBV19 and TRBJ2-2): DGGITQSPKYLFRKEGQNVTLSCEQNLNHDAMYWYRQDPGQGLRLIYYSQIVNDFQKGDIAEGYSVSREKKESFPLTVTSAQKNPTAFYLCASSPGLARELFFGEGSRLTVL.

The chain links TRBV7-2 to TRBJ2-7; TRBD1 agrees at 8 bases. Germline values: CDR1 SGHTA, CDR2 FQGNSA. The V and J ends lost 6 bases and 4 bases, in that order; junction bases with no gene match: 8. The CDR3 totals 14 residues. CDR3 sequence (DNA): TGTGCCAGCAGGTCCGGGACAGGAAAGTACGAGCAGTACTTC. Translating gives CASRSGTGKYEQYF.

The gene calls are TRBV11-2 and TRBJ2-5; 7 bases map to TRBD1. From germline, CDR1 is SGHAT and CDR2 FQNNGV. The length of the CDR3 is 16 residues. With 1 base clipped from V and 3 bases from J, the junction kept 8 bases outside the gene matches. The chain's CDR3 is CASSLVAGGRKETQYF. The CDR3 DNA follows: TGTGCCAGCAGCTTAGTGGCAGGGGGTAGGAAAGAGACCCAGTACTTC. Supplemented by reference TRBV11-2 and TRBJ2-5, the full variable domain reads EAGVAQSPRYKIIEKRQSVAFWCNPISGHATLYWYQQILGQGPKLLIQFQNNGVVDDSQLPKDRFSAERLKGVDSTLKIQPAKLEDSAVYLCASSLVAGGRKETQYFGPGTRLLVL.

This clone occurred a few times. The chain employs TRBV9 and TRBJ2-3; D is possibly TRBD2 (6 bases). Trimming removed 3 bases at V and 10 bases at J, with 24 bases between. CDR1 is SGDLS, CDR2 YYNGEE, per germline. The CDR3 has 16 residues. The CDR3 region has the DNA TGTGCCAGCAGCGGTGGGGGGTGGGACTCGGTTCGTCCGCAGTATTTT. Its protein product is CASSGGGWDSVRPQYF.

The DNA for the CDR3 is TGTGCCAGCAGCTTCCCTCGCGGGAGCCCCTACGAGCAGTACTTC. It encodes CASSFPRGSPYEQYF. The V and J genes are TRBV7-9 and TRBJ2-7, with 7 bases identical to TRBD2. Looked up from germline, CDR1 is SEHNR and CDR2 is FQNEAQ (reference sequence). CDR3 length: 15 residues. Trimming took 3 bases from V and 2 from J; bases not matched to a gene: 7.

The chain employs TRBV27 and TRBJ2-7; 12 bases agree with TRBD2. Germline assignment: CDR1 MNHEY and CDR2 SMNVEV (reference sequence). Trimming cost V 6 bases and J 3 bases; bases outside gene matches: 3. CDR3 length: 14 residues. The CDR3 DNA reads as TGTGCCAGCAGACTAGCGGGGGGCTTCTACGAGCAGTACTTC. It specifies CASRLAGGFYEQYF.

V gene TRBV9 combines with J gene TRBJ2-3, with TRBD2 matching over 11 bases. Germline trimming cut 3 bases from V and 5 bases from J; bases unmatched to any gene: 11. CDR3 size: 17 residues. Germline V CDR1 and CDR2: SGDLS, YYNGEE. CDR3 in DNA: TGTGCCAGCAGCGCCCGAGGGACTAGCGGTACACGAGATACGCAGTATTTT. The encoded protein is CASSARGTSGTRDTQYF.

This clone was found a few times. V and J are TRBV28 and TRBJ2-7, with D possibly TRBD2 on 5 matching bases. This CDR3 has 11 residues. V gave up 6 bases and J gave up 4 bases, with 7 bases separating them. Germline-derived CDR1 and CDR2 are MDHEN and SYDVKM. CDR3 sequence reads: CASSLAYEQYF. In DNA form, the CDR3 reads TGTGCCAGCAGCTTAGCGTACGAGCAGTACTTC.

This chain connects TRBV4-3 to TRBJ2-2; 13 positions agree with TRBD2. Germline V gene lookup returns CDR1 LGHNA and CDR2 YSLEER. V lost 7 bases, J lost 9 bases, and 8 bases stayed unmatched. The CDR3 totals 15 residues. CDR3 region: CASTKLAGGHRELFF. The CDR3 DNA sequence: TGCGCCAGCACCAAACTAGCGGGAGGGCATAGGGAGCTGTTTTTT.

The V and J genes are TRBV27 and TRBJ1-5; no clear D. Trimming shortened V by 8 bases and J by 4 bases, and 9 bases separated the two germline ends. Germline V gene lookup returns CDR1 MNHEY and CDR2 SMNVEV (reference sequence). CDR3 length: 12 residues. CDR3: CASATQNQPQHF. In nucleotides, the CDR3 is TGTGCCAGCGCAACACAGAATCAGCCCCAGCATTTT.

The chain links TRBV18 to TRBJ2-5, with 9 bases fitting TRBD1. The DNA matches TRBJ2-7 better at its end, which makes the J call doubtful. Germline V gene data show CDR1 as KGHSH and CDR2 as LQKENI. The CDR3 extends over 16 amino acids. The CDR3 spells CASSPPPGTGSYEQYF. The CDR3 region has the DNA TGTGCCAGCTCACCACCACCCGGGACAGGGTCCTACGAGCAGTACTTC.

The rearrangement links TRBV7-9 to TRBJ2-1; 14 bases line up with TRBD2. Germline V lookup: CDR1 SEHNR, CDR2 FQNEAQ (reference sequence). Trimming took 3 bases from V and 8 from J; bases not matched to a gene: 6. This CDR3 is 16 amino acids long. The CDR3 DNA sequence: TGTGCCAGCAGCTTTAGACTAGCGGGAGGGCTCGATGAGCAGTTCTTC. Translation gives CASSFRLAGGLDEQFF. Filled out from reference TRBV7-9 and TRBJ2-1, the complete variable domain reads DTGVSQNPRHKITKRGQNVTFRCDPISEHNRLYWYRQTLGQGPEFLTYFQNEAQLEKSRLLSDRFSAERPKGSFSTLEIQRTEQGDSAMYLCASSFRLAGGLDEQFFGPGTRLTVL.